This entry lists 21 T cell receptor beta chains sequenced from one sample in a study of neoadjuvant anti-PD-1 for oral cavity cancer. This table comes from immunoSEQ multiplex PCR, and its TCRdb copy is limited to in-frame clones, with some not included. The sample has 55,000 to 75,000 clones; more than 65% are singletons. The starting material was PBMCs, obtained before nivolumab (anti-PD-1) treatment. The receptor source for this set is a person aged 35-79 years with oral cavity squamous cell carcinoma.

The chain joins TRBV30 to TRBJ1-1; tentative D call: TRBD1 (5 bases). The V and J ends lost 0 bases and 4 bases respectively, with 12 bases between them. CDR1 is GTSNPN and CDR2 is SVGIG in the germline V gene (reference sequence). The CDR3 covers 14 residues. This CDR3 is CAWSVLQGVTEAFF. CDR3 nucleotides: TGTGCCTGGAGTGTACTGCAGGGCGTCACTGAAGCTTTCTTT.

In DNA form, the CDR3 reads TGTGCCAGCAGCCAAGTGTCCGAAGAGACCCAGTACTTC. Amino acids: CASSQVSEETQYF. The chain carries TRBV14 and TRBJ2-5; D is unclear. Germline-derived CDR1 and CDR2 are SGHDN and FVKESK. V dropped 1 base and J dropped 3 bases, with 6 bases sitting between them. There are 13 residues in the CDR3.

This sequence joins TRBV5-1 and TRBJ1-4; D is ambiguous. Germline CDR1 is SGHRS and CDR2 is YFSETQ. CDR3 length equals 14 residues. The germline V and J ends were trimmed by 4 bases and 5 bases, with 12 bases remaining between them. In DNA, the CDR3 is TGCGCCAGCAGCCCGACGGGGAAGAATGAAAAACTGTTTTTT. This sequence encodes CASSPTGKNEKLFF.

This chain uses TRBV5-1 with TRBJ1-5; D call uncertain. There are 13 residues in the CDR3. The germline V gene encodes CDR1 SGHRS and CDR2 YFSETQ. V was clipped by 5 bases and J by 0 bases, with 6 bases between them. The CDR3: CASRENSNQPQHF. For the CDR3, the DNA is TGCGCCAGCAGGGAAAATAGCAATCAGCCCCAGCATTTT. Full variable domain (missing parts from reference TRBV5-1 and TRBJ1-5): KAGVTQTPRYLIKTRGQQVTLSCSPISGHRSVSWYQQTPGQGLQFLFEYFSETQRNKGNFPGRFSGRQFSNSRSEMNVSTLELGDSALYLCASRENSNQPQHFGDGTRLSIL.

This clone was observed a single time. V is TRBV7-3 and J is TRBJ2-7; D gene unclear. This CDR3 comprises 14 residues. The V end was cut by 5 bases, the J end by 3 bases, with 14 bases between. Germline CDR1 is SGHTA and CDR2 is FQGTGA. The CDR3 DNA reads TGTGCCAGCAGCCCCCCGGCCACAGACTACGAGCAGTACTTC. Translated: CASSPPATDYEQYF.

The chain combines TRBV10-1 with TRBJ2-1, with 16 bases that match TRBD2. CDR3 length: 13 residues. The V gene's germline CDR1 is WNHNN and CDR2 SYGVQD (reference sequence). The trim removed 8 bases at V and 9 bases at J, leaving 1 base unmatched. In DNA, the CDR3 is TGCGCCAGCGGGACTAGCGGGGGGGCTGAGCAGTTCTTC. Translated: CASGTSGGAEQFF.

This rearrangement joins TRBV6-5 to TRBJ1-2; TRBD1 might be the D (5 bases). V lost 5 bases and J lost 7, with 8 bases in between. This CDR3 contains 11 residues. Germline V lookup: CDR1 MNHEY, CDR2 SVGAGI. In nucleotides, the CDR3 is TGTGCCAGCAGTCCCGGGGGTGGCTACACCTTC. It translates to CASSPGGGYTF.

The rearrangement links TRBV12-5 to TRBJ2-1; D might be TRBD1 or TRBD2, each matching 6 bases. V shed 1 base and J shed 9 bases, with 19 bases lying between them. Germline CDR1 is LGHNT and CDR2 is FRNRAP. The length of the CDR3 is 16 residues. The CDR3 coding sequence is TGTGCTAGTGGTTTGGAGGGGGGATTTGAACGTGGTGAGCAGTTCTTC. Amino acids: CASGLEGGFERGEQFF.

This chain uses TRBV18 with TRBJ2-1; D is uncertain. This CDR3 spans 11 amino acids. Germline assignment: CDR1 KGHSH and CDR2 LQKENI. Trimming removed 3 bases at V and 5 bases at J, with 2 bases between. The CDR3 region has the DNA TGTGCCAGCTCACCTAACAATGAGCAGTTCTTC. It is translated as CASSPNNEQFF.

This chain links TRBV15 with TRBJ1-2, with TRBD1 matching 9 bases. The CDR3 runs to 15 residues. Germline loops: CDR1 LNHNV, CDR2 YYDKDF (reference sequence). The trim removed 0 bases at V and 4 bases at J, leaving 3 bases unmatched. The CDR3 loop is CATSREGTGIYGYTF. CDR3 nucleotides: TGTGCCACCAGCAGAGAAGGGACAGGGATCTATGGCTACACCTTC.

The rearrangement links TRBV7-2 to TRBJ2-1; TRBD2 aligns across 11 bases. This CDR3 comprises 15 residues. V dropped 6 bases and J dropped 7; count of bases not matched to a gene: 8. The germline gives CDR1 SGHTA, CDR2 FQGNSA. CDR3 DNA sequence: TGTGCCAGCAGGTTGACTAGCGGGGCCGGAAATGAGCAGTTCTTC. Translated, it gives CASRLTSGAGNEQFF.

This chain joins TRBV10-1 and TRBJ2-1, with 9 bases matching TRBD2. Per germline, CDR1 WNHNN and CDR2 SYGVQD (reference sequence). Trimming took 5 bases from V and 2 from J; bases not matched to a gene: 4. CDR3 length equals 15 residues. CDR3 in amino acids: CASSRASGTYNEQFF. DNA of the CDR3: TGCGCCAGCAGTCGTGCTAGCGGGACCTACAATGAGCAGTTCTTC.

V usage is TRBV5-7 and J usage is TRBJ2-7; no reliable D call. TRBV5-7 is assigned to the ORF class and has an uncertain function. V lost 7 bases and J lost 4, with 9 bases in between. This CDR3 contains 11 residues. The CDR3 sequence: CASGPVYEQYF. CDR3 in DNA: TGTGCCAGCGGGCCGGTGTACGAGCAGTACTTC.

This chain uses TRBV28 with TRBJ1-2; D is uncertain. The CDR3 is 13 amino acids. The germline CDR1 and CDR2 sequences are MDHEN and SYDVKM. The V end lost 7 bases, the J end lost 1 base, and 10 bases lay between the germline ends. CDR3 DNA: TGTGCCAGCAAGGAGCGGTTTAACTATGGCTACACCTTC. This encodes CASKERFNYGYTF.

The gene calls are TRBV10-2 and TRBJ1-1, with 7 bases aligning to TRBD1. CDR3 size: 13 residues. CDR1 WSHSY and CDR2 SAAADI come from the germline V gene. The junction had 1 base not matched to a gene; V was cut back by 2 bases and J by 4 bases. The CDR3 is CASSEKGATEAFF. The DNA for the CDR3 is TGCGCCAGCAGTGAGAAGGGGGCCACTGAAGCTTTCTTT.

The chain recombines TRBV18 with TRBJ1-5; D is ambiguous. Trimming left V 5 bases short and J 0 bases short, with 2 bases between. The CDR3 has 12 residues. Germline V gene sequence: CDR1 KGHSH, CDR2 LQKENI. Here the CDR3 reads CASSGSNQPQHF. The CDR3 DNA is TGTGCCAGCTCAGGTAGCAATCAGCCCCAGCATTTT.

The chain links TRBV6-5 to TRBJ2-3; no clear D. This CDR3 comprises 14 residues. Germline V gene data show CDR1 as MNHEY and CDR2 as SVGAGI. Between the trimmed V and J ends, which lost 2 bases and 9 bases, there was a span of 15 bases. CDR3: CASSYEVLTLTQYF. DNA of the CDR3: TGTGCCAGCAGTTACGAGGTCCTCACGTTGACGCAGTATTTT.

This clone was observed once. This chain connects TRBV5-1 to TRBJ2-1, with TRBD1 identical over 8 bases. Germline values: CDR1 SGHRS, CDR2 YFSETQ. V was clipped by 4 bases and J by 4 bases; unmatched bases: 7. The CDR3 has 15 amino acids. The CDR3 reads CASSGGGQVYNEQFF. In DNA, the CDR3 is TGCGCCAGCAGCGGTGGGGGACAGGTGTACAATGAGCAGTTCTTC.

The rearrangement links TRBV4-2 to TRBJ1-2, with TRBD1 matching 7 bases. CDR3 length equals 17 residues. CDR1 and CDR2 (germline): LGHNA, YNFKEQ. Trimming removed 0 bases from V and 7 bases from J; junction bases left unmatched: 14. The CDR3: CASSQDPTTGLLGGYTF. CDR3 nucleotides: TGTGCCAGCAGCCAAGATCCTACGACAGGGCTGCTGGGTGGCTACACCTTC.

The chain recombines TRBV6-6 with TRBJ1-1; D is perhaps TRBD1 (5 bases). The CDR3 is made up of 13 amino acids. V lost 6 bases and J lost 4, with 12 bases in between. The germline V gene has CDR1 MNHNY and CDR2 SVGAGI (reference sequence). The CDR3 nucleotides are TGTGCCAGCAGACTTAAAGGGGCCACTGAAGCTTTCTTT. As protein: CASRLKGATEAFF.

The CDR3 DNA is TGTGCCAGCAGTTACTCGACAGGGGGGGTTTCCTACGAGCAGTACTTC. Translating it yields CASSYSTGGVSYEQYF. V gene TRBV6-6 combines with J gene TRBJ2-7; 9 nucleotides agree with TRBD1. The CDR3 runs to 16 residues. Unmatched junction bases numbered 4, after V lost 0 bases and J lost 1 base. The V gene's germline CDR1 is MNHNY and CDR2 SVGAGI (reference sequence).